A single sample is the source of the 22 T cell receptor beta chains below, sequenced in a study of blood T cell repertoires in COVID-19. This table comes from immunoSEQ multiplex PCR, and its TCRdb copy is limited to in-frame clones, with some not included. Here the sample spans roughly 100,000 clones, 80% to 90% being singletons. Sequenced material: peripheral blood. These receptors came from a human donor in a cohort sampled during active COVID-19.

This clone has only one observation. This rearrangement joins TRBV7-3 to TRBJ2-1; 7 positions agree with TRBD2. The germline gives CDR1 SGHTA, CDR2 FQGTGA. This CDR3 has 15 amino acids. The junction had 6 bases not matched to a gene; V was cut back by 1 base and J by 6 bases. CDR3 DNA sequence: TGTGCCAGCAGCTTAAAGGGTTCTAGCGGCAATGAGCAGTTCTTC. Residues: CASSLKGSSGNEQFF.

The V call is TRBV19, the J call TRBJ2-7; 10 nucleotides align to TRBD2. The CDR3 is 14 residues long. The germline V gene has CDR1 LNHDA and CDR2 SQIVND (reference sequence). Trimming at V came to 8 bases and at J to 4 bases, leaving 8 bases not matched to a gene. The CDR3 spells CASRAGGTPYEQYF. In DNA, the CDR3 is TGTGCCAGTCGAGCGGGAGGGACCCCGTACGAGCAGTACTTC.

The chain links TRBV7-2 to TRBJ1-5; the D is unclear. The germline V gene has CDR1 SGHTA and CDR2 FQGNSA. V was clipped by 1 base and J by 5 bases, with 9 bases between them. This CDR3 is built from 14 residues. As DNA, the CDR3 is TGTGCCAGCAGCTTAGGTGGAGGGTATCAGCCCCAGCATTTT. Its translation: CASSLGGGYQPQHF.

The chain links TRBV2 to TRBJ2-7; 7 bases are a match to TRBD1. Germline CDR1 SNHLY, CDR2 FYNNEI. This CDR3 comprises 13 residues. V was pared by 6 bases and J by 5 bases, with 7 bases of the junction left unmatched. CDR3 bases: TGTGCCAGCAGACAGGGGTTTTGGGACGAGCAGTACTTC. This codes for CASRQGFWDEQYF. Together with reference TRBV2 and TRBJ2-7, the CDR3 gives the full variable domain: EPEVTQTPSHQVTQMGQEVILRCVPISNHLYFYWYRQILGQKVEFLVSFYNNEISEKSEIFDDQFSVERPDGSNFTLKIRSTKLEDSAMYFCASRQGFWDEQYFGPGTRLTVT.

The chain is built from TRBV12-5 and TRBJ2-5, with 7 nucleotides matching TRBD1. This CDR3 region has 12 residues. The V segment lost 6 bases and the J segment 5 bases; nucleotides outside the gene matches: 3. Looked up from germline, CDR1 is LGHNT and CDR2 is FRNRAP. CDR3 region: CASGTGDETQYF. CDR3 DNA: TGTGCTAGTGGCACAGGGGACGAGACCCAGTACTTC.

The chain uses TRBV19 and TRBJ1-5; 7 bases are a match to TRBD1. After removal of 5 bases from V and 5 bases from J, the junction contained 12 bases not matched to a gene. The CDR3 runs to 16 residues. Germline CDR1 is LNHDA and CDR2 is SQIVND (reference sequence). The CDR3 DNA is TGTGCCAGTAGTCCGCGACCCCGGGACAGAGATCAGCCCCAGCATTTT. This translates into CASSPRPRDRDQPQHF.

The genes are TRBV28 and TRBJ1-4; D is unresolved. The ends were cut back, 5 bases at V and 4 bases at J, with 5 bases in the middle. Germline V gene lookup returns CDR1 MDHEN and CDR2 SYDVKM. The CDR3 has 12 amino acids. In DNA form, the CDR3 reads TGTGCCAGCAGTACAAGTAATGAAAAACTGTTTTTT. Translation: CASSTSNEKLFF.

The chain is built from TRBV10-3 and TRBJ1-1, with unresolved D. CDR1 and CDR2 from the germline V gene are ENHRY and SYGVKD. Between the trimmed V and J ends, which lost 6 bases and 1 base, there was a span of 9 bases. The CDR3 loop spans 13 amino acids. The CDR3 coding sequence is TGTGCCATCAGCCCGGGAGGGAACACTGAAGCTTTCTTT. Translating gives CAISPGGNTEAFF.

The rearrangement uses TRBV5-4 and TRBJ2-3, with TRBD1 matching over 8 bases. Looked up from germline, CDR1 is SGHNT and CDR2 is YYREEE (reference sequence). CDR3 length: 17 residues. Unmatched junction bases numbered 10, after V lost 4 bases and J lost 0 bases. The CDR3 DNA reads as TGTGCCAGCAGCACAATTACCAGGGGGCGTAGCACAGATACGCAGTATTTT. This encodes CASSTITRGRSTDTQYF.

CDR3 coding DNA: TGTGCCAGCAGCTCGGACAGGGAAGCTTTCTTT. It encodes CASSSDREAFF. This sequence joins TRBV28 and TRBJ1-1, with 7 nucleotides matching TRBD1. The trim removed 6 bases at V and 8 bases at J, leaving 3 bases unmatched. CDR3 length: 11 amino acids. Germline V lookup: CDR1 MDHEN, CDR2 SYDVKM.

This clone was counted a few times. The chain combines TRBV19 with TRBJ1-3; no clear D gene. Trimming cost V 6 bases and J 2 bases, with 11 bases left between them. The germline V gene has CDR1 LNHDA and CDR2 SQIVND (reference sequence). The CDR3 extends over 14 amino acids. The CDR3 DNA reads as TGTGCCAGTAGCATACCCCCGGCTGGAAACACCATATATTTT. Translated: CASSIPPAGNTIYF.

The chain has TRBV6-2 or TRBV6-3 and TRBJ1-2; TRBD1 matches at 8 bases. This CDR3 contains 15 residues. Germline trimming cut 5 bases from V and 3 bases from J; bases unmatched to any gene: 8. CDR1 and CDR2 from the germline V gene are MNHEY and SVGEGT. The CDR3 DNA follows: TGTGCCAGCAGTGGATACAGGGGGAAGGACTATGGCTACACCTTC. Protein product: CASSGYRGKDYGYTF.

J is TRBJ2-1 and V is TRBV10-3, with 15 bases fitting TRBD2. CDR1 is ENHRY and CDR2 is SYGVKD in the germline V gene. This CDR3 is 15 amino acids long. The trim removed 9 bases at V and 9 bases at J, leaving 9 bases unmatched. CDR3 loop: CAMGTSGRQGGEQFF. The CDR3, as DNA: TGTGCCATGGGGACTAGCGGGAGGCAAGGAGGTGAGCAGTTCTTC.

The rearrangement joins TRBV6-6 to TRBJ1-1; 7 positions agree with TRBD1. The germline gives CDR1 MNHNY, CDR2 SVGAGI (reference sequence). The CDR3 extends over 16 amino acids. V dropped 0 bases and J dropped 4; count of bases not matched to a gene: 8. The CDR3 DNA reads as TGTGCCAGCAGTTACTCGGCCCGGGCAGGGGGCACTGAAGCTTTCTTT. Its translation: CASSYSARAGGTEAFF.

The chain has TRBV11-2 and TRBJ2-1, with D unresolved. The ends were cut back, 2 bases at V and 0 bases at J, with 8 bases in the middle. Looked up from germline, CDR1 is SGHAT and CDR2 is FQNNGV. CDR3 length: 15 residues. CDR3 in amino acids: CASSLTASSYNEQFF. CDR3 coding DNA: TGTGCCAGCAGCTTAACAGCCAGCTCCTACAATGAGCAGTTCTTC.

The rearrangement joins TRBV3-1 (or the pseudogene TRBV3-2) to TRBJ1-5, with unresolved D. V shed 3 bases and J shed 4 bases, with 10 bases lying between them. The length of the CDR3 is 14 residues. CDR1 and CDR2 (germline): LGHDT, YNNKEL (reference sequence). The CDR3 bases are TGTGCCAGCAGCCATTCGGGTGGAAATCAGCCCCAGCATTTT. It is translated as CASSHSGGNQPQHF.

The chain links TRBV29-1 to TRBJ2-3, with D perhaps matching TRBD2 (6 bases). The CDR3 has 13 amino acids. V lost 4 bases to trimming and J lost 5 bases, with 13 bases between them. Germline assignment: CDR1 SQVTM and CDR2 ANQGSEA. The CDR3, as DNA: TGCAGCGTTGGGAGGGCAGACGGAGATACGCAGTATTTT. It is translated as CSVGRADGDTQYF.

The CDR3: CASSDRDSYEQYF. The CDR3 nucleotides read TGTGCCAGCAGCGACAGGGACTCCTACGAGCAGTACTTC. The chain is built from TRBV5-5 and TRBJ2-7; 7 bases map to TRBD1. Germline-derived CDR1 and CDR2 are SGHKS and YYEKEE (reference sequence). This CDR3 comprises 13 residues. With V trimmed by 4 bases and J by 0 bases, 1 base remained unmatched.

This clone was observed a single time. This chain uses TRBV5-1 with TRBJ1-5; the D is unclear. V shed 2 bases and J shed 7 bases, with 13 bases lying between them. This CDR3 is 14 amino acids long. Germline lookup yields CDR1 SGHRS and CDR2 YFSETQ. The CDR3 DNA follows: TGCGCCAGCAGCTTCGGGGAACAAGGCCAGCCCCAGCATTTT. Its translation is CASSFGEQGQPQHF. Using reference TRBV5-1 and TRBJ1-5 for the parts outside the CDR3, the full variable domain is KAGVTQTPRYLIKTRGQQVTLSCSPISGHRSVSWYQQTPGQGLQFLFEYFSETQRNKGNFPGRFSGRQFSNSRSEMNVSTLELGDSALYLCASSFGEQGQPQHFGDGTRLSIL.

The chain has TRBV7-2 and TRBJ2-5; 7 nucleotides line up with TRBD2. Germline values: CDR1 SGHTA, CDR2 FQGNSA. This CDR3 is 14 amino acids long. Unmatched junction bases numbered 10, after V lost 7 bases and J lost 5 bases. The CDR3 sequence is CASKWGRGGETQYF. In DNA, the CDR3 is TGTGCCAGCAAGTGGGGACGGGGAGGGGAGACCCAGTACTTC.

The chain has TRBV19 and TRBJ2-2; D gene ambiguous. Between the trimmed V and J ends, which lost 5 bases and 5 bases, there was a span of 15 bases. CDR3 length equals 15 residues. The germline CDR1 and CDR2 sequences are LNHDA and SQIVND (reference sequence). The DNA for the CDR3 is TGTGCCAGTAGTGGGCTGCATGGCGAAACCGGGGAGCTGTTTTTT. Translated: CASSGLHGETGELFF.

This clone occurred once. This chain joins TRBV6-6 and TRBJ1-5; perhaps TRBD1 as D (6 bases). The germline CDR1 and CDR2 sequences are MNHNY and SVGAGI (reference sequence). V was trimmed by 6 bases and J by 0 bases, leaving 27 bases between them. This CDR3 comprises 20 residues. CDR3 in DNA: TGTGCCAGCAGCTTCCGAAGCGACAGGTCAGTTACTCGTAGCAATCAGCCCCAGCATTTT. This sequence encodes CASSFRSDRSVTRSNQPQHF.